Described below is a single T cell receptor (beta chain) sequence and its context. This sample stems from a study of blood T cell repertoires in COVID-19. The overall study: The study drew acute and convalescent COVID-19 samples from the United States, Italy and Spain. Sample material is recorded as cDNA or gDNA derived from T cells, B-cell-depleted T cells, or PBMCs.

Original handling: Reference gene primer amplification in the assay estimated nucleated cell counts. Method: immunoSEQ multiplex PCR; TCRdb's copy keeps in-frame clones and lacks some. Clone size and the V and J calls come from that table; the DNA yielded D and trimming. The table has 100,000 to 150,000 clones, about four fifths seen once. The clonotype comes from a man aged 55 to 70 with acute or convalescent COVID-19. The sample was peripheral blood.

CDR3 sequence: CAGRLAGDPHEQYF. The CDR3 coding sequence is TGTGCCGGAAGACTAGCGGGAGATCCCCACGAGCAGTACTTC. This chain uses TRBV21-1 with TRBJ2-7; the DNA was not compared with TRBD2, the D call given in the table. TRBV21-1 is described as a pseudogene. CDR3 length: 14 residues.